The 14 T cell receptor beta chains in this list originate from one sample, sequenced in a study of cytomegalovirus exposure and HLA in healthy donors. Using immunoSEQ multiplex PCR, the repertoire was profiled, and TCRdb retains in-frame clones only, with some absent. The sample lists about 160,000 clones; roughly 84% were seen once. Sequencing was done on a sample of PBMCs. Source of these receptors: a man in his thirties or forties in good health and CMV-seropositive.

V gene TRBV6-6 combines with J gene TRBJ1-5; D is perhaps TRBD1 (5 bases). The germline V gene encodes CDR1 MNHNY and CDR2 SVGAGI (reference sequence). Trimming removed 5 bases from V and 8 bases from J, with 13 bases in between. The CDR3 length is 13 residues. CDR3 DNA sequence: TGTGCCAGCAGTGCCCGGGGGGGTGAGCCCCAGCATTTT. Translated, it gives CASSARGGEPQHF.

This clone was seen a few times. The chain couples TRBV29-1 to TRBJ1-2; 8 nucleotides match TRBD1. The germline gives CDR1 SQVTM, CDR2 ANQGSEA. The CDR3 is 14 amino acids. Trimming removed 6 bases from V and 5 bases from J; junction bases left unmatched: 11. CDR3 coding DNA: TGCAGCGTCACCGGACAGGGAATATGGTATGGCTACACCTTC. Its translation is CSVTGQGIWYGYTF.

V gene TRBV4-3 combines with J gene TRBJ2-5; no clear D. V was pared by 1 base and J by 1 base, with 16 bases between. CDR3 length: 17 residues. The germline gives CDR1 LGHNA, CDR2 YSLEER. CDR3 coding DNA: TGCGCCAGCAGCCAAGGATCTCTATTCGCCGGCCAAGAGACCCAGTACTTC. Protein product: CASSQGSLFAGQETQYF.

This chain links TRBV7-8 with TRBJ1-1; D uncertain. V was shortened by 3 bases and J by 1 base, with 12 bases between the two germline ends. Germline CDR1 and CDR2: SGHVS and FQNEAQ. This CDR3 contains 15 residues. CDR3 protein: CASSFPQLRNTEAFF. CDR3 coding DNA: TGTGCCAGCAGCTTTCCGCAACTTAGGAACACTGAAGCTTTCTTT.

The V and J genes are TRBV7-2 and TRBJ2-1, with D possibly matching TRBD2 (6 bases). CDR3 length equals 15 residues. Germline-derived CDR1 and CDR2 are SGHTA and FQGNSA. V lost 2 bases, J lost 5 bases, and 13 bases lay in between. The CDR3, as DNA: TGTGCCAGCAGCTTATCCGCGGGGTCTCACAATGAGCAGTTCTTC. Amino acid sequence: CASSLSAGSHNEQFF.

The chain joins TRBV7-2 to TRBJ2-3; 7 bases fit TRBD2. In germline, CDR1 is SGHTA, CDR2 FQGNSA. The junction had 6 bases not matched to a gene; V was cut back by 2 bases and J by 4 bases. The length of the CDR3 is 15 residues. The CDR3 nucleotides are TGTGCCAGCAGCTTAACGACTAGCTTAGCAGATACGCAGTATTTT. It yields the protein CASSLTTSLADTQYF.

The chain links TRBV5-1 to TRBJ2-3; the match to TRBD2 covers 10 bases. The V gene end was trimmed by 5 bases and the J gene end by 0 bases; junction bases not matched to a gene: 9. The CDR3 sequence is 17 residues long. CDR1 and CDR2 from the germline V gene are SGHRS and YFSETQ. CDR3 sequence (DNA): TGCGCCAGCAGGGTGGCCGGGACTAGCGACAGCACAGATACGCAGTATTTT. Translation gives CASRVAGTSDSTDTQYF.

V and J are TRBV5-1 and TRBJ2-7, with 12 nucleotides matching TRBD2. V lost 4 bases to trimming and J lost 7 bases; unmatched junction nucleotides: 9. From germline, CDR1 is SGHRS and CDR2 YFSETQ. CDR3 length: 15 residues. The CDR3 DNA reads TGCGCCAGCAGCATCGGACTAGCGGGGTCTCGGGAGCAGTACTTC. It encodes CASSIGLAGSREQYF.

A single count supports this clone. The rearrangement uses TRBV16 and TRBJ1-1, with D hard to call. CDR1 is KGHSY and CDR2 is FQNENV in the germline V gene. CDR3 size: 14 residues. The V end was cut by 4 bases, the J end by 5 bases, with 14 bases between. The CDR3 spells CASSPYLGETEAFF. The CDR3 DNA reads TGTGCCAGCAGCCCCTACCTAGGTGAGACTGAAGCTTTCTTT.

CDR3: CASSHPDRGMGEQYF. In DNA, the CDR3 is TGTGCCAGCAGTCACCCGGACAGGGGAATGGGCGAGCAGTACTTC. The chain employs TRBV6-5 and TRBJ2-7; 9 bases agree with TRBD1. Trimming at V came to 5 bases and at J to 6 bases, leaving 11 bases not matched to a gene. This CDR3 spans 15 amino acids. CDR1 is MNHEY and CDR2 is SVGAGI in the germline V gene.

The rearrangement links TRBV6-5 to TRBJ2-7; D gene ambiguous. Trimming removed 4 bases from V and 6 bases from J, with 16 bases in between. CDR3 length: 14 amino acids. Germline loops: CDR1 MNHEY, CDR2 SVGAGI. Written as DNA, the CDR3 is TGTGCCAGCAGTTCCATAGGCGCAGGAAGCGAGCAGTACTTC. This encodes CASSSIGAGSEQYF.

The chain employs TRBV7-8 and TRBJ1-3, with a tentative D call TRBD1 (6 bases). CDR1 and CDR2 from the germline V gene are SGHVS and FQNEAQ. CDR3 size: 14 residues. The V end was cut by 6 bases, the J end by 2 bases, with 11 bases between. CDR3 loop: CASSTGTAGNTIYF. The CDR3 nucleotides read TGTGCCAGCAGTACAGGGACGGCTGGAAACACCATATATTTT.

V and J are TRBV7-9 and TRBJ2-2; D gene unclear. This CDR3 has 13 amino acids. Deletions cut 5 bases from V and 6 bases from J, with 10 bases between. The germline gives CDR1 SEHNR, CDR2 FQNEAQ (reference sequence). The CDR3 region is CASSPRIAGELFF. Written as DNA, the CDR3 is TGTGCCAGCAGCCCCAGGATAGCCGGGGAGCTGTTTTTT.

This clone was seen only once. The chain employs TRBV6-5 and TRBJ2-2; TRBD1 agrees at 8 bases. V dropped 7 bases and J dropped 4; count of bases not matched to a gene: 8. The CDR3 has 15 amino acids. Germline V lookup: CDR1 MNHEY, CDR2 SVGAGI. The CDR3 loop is CASTPGQGPTGELFF. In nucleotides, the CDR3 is TGTGCCAGCACCCCCGGACAGGGCCCCACCGGGGAGCTGTTTTTT.